Listed below are T cell receptor beta chains from one sample, sequenced in a study of T cells in pancreatic ductal adenocarcinoma. Only in-frame clones appear in the TCRdb table, and some are missing; sequencing was by immunoSEQ multiplex PCR. This table holds roughly 100,000 clones, about 95% found once. The sequenced material came from PBMCs. These receptors were taken from a human donor with pancreatic ductal adenocarcinoma. The CDR3 runs from the conserved cysteine through the conserved F or W. Each record gives: clone size, D gene, V gene, J gene, CDR3 DNA, CDR3 protein. A D gene is named only where the DNA matches it firmly. The size of a clone is reported for some rows only, either as once, few or many, or as a class for expanded clones.

.	TRBD2	TRBV29-1	TRBJ2-7	TGCAGCGTCGAGGGAGCGGGAGGTGGCGAGCAGTACTTC	CSVEGAGGGEQYF
.	TRBD1	TRBV30	TRBJ2-7	TGTGCCTGGAGTGTTACCCAGGGGGCCCCTTCGTACTTC	CAWSVTQGAPSYF
.	TRBD2	TRBV5-4	TRBJ2-1	TGTGCCAGCAGCTCCCCGGGACTAGCGGGAGCGGCTGAGCAGTTCTTC	CASSSPGLAGAAEQFF
once	.	TRBV6-5	TRBJ1-5	TGTGCCAGCAGTTACTCCGAACAGTTCTTGGAGCCCCAGCATTTT	CASSYSEQFLEPQHF
.	.	TRBV30	TRBJ2-7	TGTGCCTGGATGGCAGGGAATACCTACGAGCAGTACTTC	CAWMAGNTYEQYF
once	.	TRBV6-5	TRBJ2-7	TGTGCCAGCAAGGGGGAGGGCGAGCAGTACTTC	CASKGEGEQYF
.	TRBD2	TRBV6-6	TRBJ2-7	TGTGCCAGCAGTTACGGAGGTCTAGCGGACTCCTACGAGCAGTACTTC	CASSYGGLADSYEQYF
.	.	TRBV30	TRBJ2-1	TGTGCCTGGGAAGTTGATTCGACAGTCGGCTCCTACAATGAGCAGTTCTTC	CAWEVDSTVGSYNEQFF
once	.	TRBV30	TRBJ2-2	TGTGCCTGGAGCGACGGGGGAGGCACTTTAGGGGAGCTGTTTTTT	CAWSDGGGTLGELFF
.	.	TRBV11-3	TRBJ1-2	TGTGCCAGCAGCTTTAGTGCGGGGCATGGCTACACCTTC	CASSFSAGHGYTF
.	TRBD2	TRBV4-1	TRBJ2-1	TGCGCCAGCAGCCAAGACGCGGGAGTGTCCAATGAGCAGTTCTTC	CASSQDAGVSNEQFF